The 32 T cell receptor beta chains in this list originate from one sample, sequenced in a study of blood T cell repertoires in COVID-19. TCRdb's copy holds only in-frame clones and misses some; the assay was immunoSEQ multiplex PCR. The sample includes about 100,000 clones, around nine tenths of them seen just once. The sample taken for sequencing was peripheral blood. Every receptor here comes from a man in his 70s with acute or convalescent COVID-19.

The gene calls are TRBV2 and TRBJ2-4, with D possibly matching TRBD2 (5 bases). Germline CDR1 is SNHLY and CDR2 is FYNNEI. Trimming removed 7 bases at V and 0 bases at J, with 22 bases between. This CDR3 is built from 18 residues. The CDR3 loop is CASNNGNGLILAKNIQYF. The CDR3 DNA sequence: TGTGCCAGCAATAACGGGAATGGACTGATACTAGCCAAAAACATTCAGTACTTC.

This chain links TRBV5-6 with TRBJ1-1, with 7 bases aligning to TRBD1. Losses at the gene ends were 4 bases for V and 6 bases for J; bases not matched to a gene: 9. The germline V gene has CDR1 SGHDT and CDR2 YYEEEE. The CDR3 extends over 14 amino acids. The CDR3 sequence: CASSILQGMAEAFF. CDR3 nucleotide sequence: TGTGCCAGCAGCATCTTACAGGGGATGGCTGAAGCTTTCTTT.

The chain joins TRBV7-2 to TRBJ2-7; TRBD1 might be the D (5 bases). The CDR3 extends over 13 amino acids. Germline V gene data show CDR1 as SGHTA and CDR2 as FQGNSA. Trimming stripped 4 bases from V and 2 bases from J, with 9 bases between. CDR3: CASSSGQPYEQYF. CDR3 bases: TGTGCCAGCAGCTCCGGACAACCCTACGAGCAGTACTTC. The full variable domain, completed using reference TRBV7-2 and TRBJ2-7, is GAGVSQSPSNKVTEKGKDVELRCDPISGHTALYWYRQSLGQGLEFLIYFQGNSAPDKSGLPSDRFSAERTGGSVSTLTIQRTQQEDSAVYLCASSSGQPYEQYFGPGTRLTVT.

The chain recombines TRBV2 with TRBJ1-1; 11 bases are shared with TRBD1. This CDR3 has 16 residues. Germline CDR1 is SNHLY and CDR2 is FYNNEI. Trimming cost V 7 bases and J 3 bases; bases outside gene matches: 10. The CDR3 protein is CASIPVGQGDHTEAFF. CDR3 DNA: TGTGCCAGCATCCCAGTGGGACAGGGGGACCACACTGAAGCTTTCTTT.

The chain combines TRBV7-2 with TRBJ1-6, with no clear D. Trimming took off 6 bases at V and 7 bases at J, with 4 bases between the two ends. The CDR3 totals 11 residues. Germline CDR1 reads SGHTA; CDR2 reads FQGNSA. The CDR3 DNA is TGTGCCAGCAGTCTAAATTCACCCCTCCACTTT. This sequence encodes CASSLNSPLHF.

The chain carries TRBV4-1 and TRBJ2-3; D gene unclear. V lost 4 bases, J lost 4 bases, and 9 bases lay in between. The CDR3 is made up of 13 amino acids. The germline V gene has CDR1 MGHRA and CDR2 YSYEKL. CDR3 sequence: CASSPPNSDTQYF. For the CDR3, the DNA is TGCGCCAGCAGCCCCCCCAACTCAGATACGCAGTATTTT.

The chain is built from TRBV5-1 and TRBJ1-4; possible D gene TRBD1, 5 bases. The CDR3 spans 14 residues. With 3 bases removed from V and 4 bases from J, the gap between germline ends came to 10 bases. Germline CDR1 SGHRS, CDR2 YFSETQ. CDR3 bases: TGCGCCAGCAGCTCGATTGACAGTAATGAAAAACTGTTTTTT. Its translation is CASSSIDSNEKLFF.

This clone turned up a few times. This chain connects TRBV3-1 (or the pseudogene TRBV3-2) to TRBJ2-7; the match to TRBD2 covers 7 bases. Per the germline V gene, CDR1 is LGHDT and CDR2 is YNNKEL (reference sequence). V lost 4 bases, J lost 5 bases, and 11 bases stayed unmatched. The CDR3 consists of 15 residues. CDR3 amino acids: CASSPTWGRAHEQYF. As DNA, the CDR3 is TGTGCCAGCAGCCCCACTTGGGGGAGGGCCCACGAGCAGTACTTC.

The chain uses TRBV13 and TRBJ1-2, with TRBD1 identical over 10 bases. V shed 9 bases, J shed 6 bases, and the junction held 7 bases outside the gene matches. Looked up from germline, CDR1 is PRHDT and CDR2 is FYEKMQ (reference sequence). The CDR3 contains 13 residues. This CDR3 reads CASLGTGDDGYTF. The CDR3 DNA reads TGTGCCAGTTTGGGGACAGGGGACGATGGCTACACCTTC.

Comment on this clone: A junction end diverges from the germline sequence, so it may reflect a read error. This chain joins TRBV7-7 and TRBJ2-1, with 9 positions matching TRBD2. The germline V gene has CDR1 SSHAT and CDR2 FNYEAQ (reference sequence). The length of the CDR3 is 15 residues. The CDR3 spells CASSDGLARYNEQFF. In nucleotides, the CDR3 is TGTGCTAGCAGCGATGGACTAGCGCGGTACAATGAGCAGTTCTTC.

This sequence joins TRBV30 and TRBJ1-2; TRBD1 matches at 7 bases. The J segment lost 4 bases and the V segment lost 0 bases, leaving 11 bases of the junction unmatched. CDR3 length: 16 residues. Germline loops: CDR1 GTSNPN, CDR2 SVGIG (reference sequence). CDR3 DNA sequence: TGTGCCTGGAGTGTCAAGACAGGGAGTGGTGGCTATGGCTACACCTTC. Translated: CAWSVKTGSGGYGYTF.

This sequence joins TRBV3-1 (or the pseudogene TRBV3-2) and TRBJ1-2, with a possible D match to TRBD1 (5 bases). Germline CDR1 and CDR2: LGHDT and YNNKEL (reference sequence). The CDR3 extends over 13 amino acids. Deletions cut 1 base from V and 8 bases from J, with 11 bases between. The CDR3 here is CASSQVFRGGYTF. In DNA, the CDR3 is TGTGCCAGCAGCCAAGTGTTTCGGGGGGGCTACACCTTC.

This clone has only one observation. The J gene is TRBJ2-7, the V gene TRBV12-3 or TRBV12-4; TRBD2 is a possible D gene (5 bases). The CDR3 is 12 residues long. Trimming took off 3 bases at V and 6 bases at J, with 9 bases between the two ends. This CDR3 is CASSFTRSEQYF. CDR3 nucleotides: TGTGCCAGCAGTTTTACTAGGTCCGAGCAGTACTTC.

This chain uses TRBV30 with TRBJ1-5; 7 nucleotides align to TRBD1. Germline loops: CDR1 GTSNPN, CDR2 SVGIG (reference sequence). V was clipped by 3 bases and J by 9 bases; unmatched bases: 5. The CDR3 sequence is 12 residues long. The CDR3 sequence is CAWRYPGGPQHF. The CDR3 DNA reads TGTGCCTGGAGGTACCCAGGGGGGCCCCAGCATTTT.

This chain uses TRBV7-9 with TRBJ1-2, with no clear D. Looked up from germline, CDR1 is SEHNR and CDR2 is FQNEAQ (reference sequence). The CDR3 spans 14 residues. Deletions cut 1 base from V and 5 bases from J, with 11 bases between. The CDR3 DNA reads as TGTGCCAGCAGCTTAGGTATCCTACGGTATGGCTACACCTTC. Residues: CASSLGILRYGYTF.

This clone turned up a few times. V gene TRBV7-3 combines with J gene TRBJ2-7; D is undetermined. CDR1 is SGHTA, CDR2 FQGTGA, per germline. The CDR3 has 13 amino acids. Between the trimmed V and J ends, which lost 2 bases and 5 bases, there was a span of 10 bases. The CDR3 sequence is CASSLDTAHEQYF. The CDR3 DNA follows: TGTGCCAGCAGCTTAGACACCGCCCACGAGCAGTACTTC.

This chain uses TRBV4-2 with TRBJ1-2; D is possibly TRBD1 (6 bases). V was shortened by 0 bases and J by 1 base, with 12 bases between the two germline ends. Germline V gene sequence: CDR1 LGHNA, CDR2 YNFKEQ. CDR3 length: 16 amino acids. The CDR3 DNA follows: TGTGCCAGCAGCCAAGAAAGGGCAGGGGATAACTATGGCTACACCTTC. This gives the protein CASSQERAGDNYGYTF.

The chain couples TRBV5-6 to TRBJ1-1; 8 nucleotides agree with TRBD1. The CDR3 totals 13 residues. Germline CDR1 reads SGHDT; CDR2 reads YYEEEE. The V gene end was trimmed by 2 bases and the J gene end by 6 bases; junction bases not matched to a gene: 3. The CDR3, as DNA: TGTGCCAGCAGCTTCCGGACAGGGTCTGAAGCTTTCTTT. Translated: CASSFRTGSEAFF. Together with reference TRBV5-6 and TRBJ1-1, the CDR3 gives the full variable domain: DAGVTQSPTHLIKTRGQQVTLRCSPKSGHDTVSWYQQALGQGPQFIFQYYEEEERQRGNFPDRFSGHQFPNYSSELNVNALLLGDSALYLCASSFRTGSEAFFGQGTRLTVV.

The DNA of the CDR3 is TGTGCCAGCAGGAGGACAGTGGGCTACACCTTC. Its protein is CASRRTVGYTF. This sequence joins TRBV6-5 and TRBJ1-2; D might be TRBD1 (6 bases). Germline lookup yields CDR1 MNHEY and CDR2 SVGAGI. V gave up 6 bases and J gave up 8 bases, with 10 bases separating them. The CDR3 has 11 amino acids.

The rearrangement uses TRBV30 and TRBJ1-2; D may be TRBD1 (5 bases). V shed 7 bases and J shed 2 bases, with 8 bases lying between them. This CDR3 spans 11 amino acids. Germline V lookup: CDR1 GTSNPN, CDR2 SVGIG (reference sequence). The CDR3, as DNA: TGTGCCTTGACAGAGAACTATGGCTACACCTTC. It codes for CALTENYGYTF.

The rearrangement links TRBV14 to TRBJ1-1; the match to TRBD1 covers 7 bases. CDR3 size: 15 residues. The V gene end was trimmed by 1 base and the J gene end by 4 bases; junction bases not matched to a gene: 6. Germline CDR1 reads SGHDN; CDR2 reads FVKESK. CDR3 loop: CASSQVIGGGTEAFF. In DNA, the CDR3 is TGTGCCAGCAGCCAAGTCATAGGGGGCGGCACTGAAGCTTTCTTT. The variable domain in full, completed from reference TRBV14 and TRBJ1-1, reads EAGVTQFPSHSVIEKGQTVTLRCDPISGHDNLYWYRRVMGKEIKFLLHFVKESKQDESGMPNNRFLAERTGGTYSTLKVQPAELEDSGVYFCASSQVIGGGTEAFFGQGTRLTVV.

This sequence joins TRBV6-5 and TRBJ1-2; weak D call: TRBD1 (6 bases). V was cut by 0 bases and J by 5 bases, with 16 bases left in between. Germline-derived CDR1 and CDR2 are MNHEY and SVGAGI. This CDR3 is built from 16 residues. CDR3 amino acids: CASSYSVGRGRYGYTF. CDR3 DNA sequence: TGTGCCAGCAGTTACTCAGTGGGCAGGGGAAGATATGGCTACACCTTC.

The chain recombines TRBV19 with TRBJ1-5; D perhaps matches TRBD1 (5 bases). This CDR3 comprises 16 residues. V lost 5 bases and J lost 1, with 15 bases in between. Germline V lookup: CDR1 LNHDA, CDR2 SQIVND (reference sequence). CDR3 nucleotide sequence: TGTGCCAGTAGTTTTATTTTGGGGGGGAGCAATCAGCCCCAGCATTTT. Protein: CASSFILGGSNQPQHF.

V and J are TRBV6-2 or TRBV6-3 and TRBJ2-2; D is unresolved. V gave up 6 bases and J gave up 1 base, with 12 bases separating them. CDR3 length: 15 residues. The V gene's germline CDR1 is MNHEY and CDR2 SVGEGT. CDR3 loop: CASSLLTGNTGELFF. The CDR3 DNA follows: TGTGCCAGCAGCCTTTTGACTGGGAACACCGGGGAGCTGTTTTTT.

The V gene is TRBV19, the J gene TRBJ2-4; D unresolved. With 3 bases removed from V and 2 bases from J, the gap between germline ends came to 8 bases. This CDR3 region has 14 residues. Germline CDR1 is LNHDA and CDR2 is SQIVND (reference sequence). This CDR3 reads CASSITRTKNIQYF. The CDR3 DNA sequence: TGTGCCAGTAGTATCACGAGAACCAAAAACATTCAGTACTTC.

By share, this clone ranks as medium-sized. V usage is TRBV5-1 and J usage is TRBJ2-1; the D is unclear. Germline assignment: CDR1 SGHRS and CDR2 YFSETQ. This CDR3 comprises 14 residues. V dropped 1 base and J dropped 10 bases, with 15 bases sitting between them. CDR3 nucleotides: TGCGCCAGCAGCTTGTGGCCAGGTCAGGAAGAGCAGTTCTTC. This sequence encodes CASSLWPGQEEQFF. The variable domain in full, with the rest retrieved from reference TRBV5-1 and TRBJ2-1, is KAGVTQTPRYLIKTRGQQVTLSCSPISGHRSVSWYQQTPGQGLQFLFEYFSETQRNKGNFPGRFSGRQFSNSRSEMNVSTLELGDSALYLCASSLWPGQEEQFFGPGTRLTVL.

The chain links TRBV7-3 to TRBJ2-1; TRBD2 matches at 12 bases. Trimming cost V 6 bases and J 4 bases; bases outside gene matches: 4. The CDR3 is 15 residues long. CDR1 and CDR2 (germline): SGHTA, FQGTGA. The CDR3 loop reads CASSPLAGGYNEQFF. The CDR3, as DNA: TGTGCCAGCAGTCCGCTAGCGGGAGGGTACAATGAGCAGTTCTTC.

V usage is TRBV7-2 and J usage is TRBJ1-1; D remains unclear. V lost 1 base to trimming and J lost 5 bases, with 17 bases between them. CDR1 and CDR2 from the germline V gene are SGHTA and FQGNSA. The CDR3 loop spans 16 amino acids. The CDR3 nucleotides read TGTGCCAGCAGCTTAGTTCGGACCCGGGGAGAGACTGAAGCTTTCTTT. Translation: CASSLVRTRGETEAFF.

The CDR3 spells CASSPPLVGGTEAFF. The CDR3 DNA follows: TGCGCCAGCAGCCCGCCGTTGGTAGGGGGTACTGAAGCTTTCTTT. The J gene is TRBJ1-1, the V gene TRBV5-1; a possible D gene is TRBD1 (6 bases). The CDR3 covers 15 residues. Trimming removed 4 bases at V and 5 bases at J, with 18 bases between. Germline values: CDR1 SGHRS, CDR2 YFSETQ.

CDR3 region: CASGGAVNTEAFF. The CDR3 DNA reads TGTGCCAGCGGAGGGGCAGTGAACACTGAAGCTTTCTTT. The chain carries TRBV9 and TRBJ1-1; possible D gene TRBD1, 5 bases. Per the germline V gene, CDR1 is SGDLS and CDR2 is YYNGEE. This CDR3 comprises 13 residues. The V and J ends lost 7 bases and 0 bases respectively, with 10 bases between them.

This chain links TRBV27 with TRBJ2-3; 7 nucleotides align to TRBD1. CDR1 MNHEY and CDR2 SMNVEV come from the germline V gene (reference sequence). CDR3 length: 13 amino acids. V lost 4 bases, J lost 6 bases, and 4 bases stayed unmatched. CDR3 bases: TGTGCCAGCAGTTACAGGGGTGCCGATACGCAGTATTTT. Translated, it gives CASSYRGADTQYF.

The rearrangement uses TRBV7-9 and TRBJ1-1, with a weak D call TRBD1 (6 bases). V lost 1 base and J lost 8, with 11 bases in between. CDR1 SEHNR and CDR2 FQNEAQ come from the germline V gene (reference sequence). The CDR3 runs 13 residues. CDR3 residues: CASSLGSGDEAFF. The CDR3 bases are TGTGCCAGCAGCTTAGGGTCAGGGGACGAAGCTTTCTTT.